These 30 T cell receptor beta chains were all obtained from the same sample, sequenced in a study of CD8+CD57+ T cells in acquired aplastic anemia (dated by TCRdb to between 2017 and 2018). Sequencing was performed on an Illumina HiSeq 2000. Genomic DNA was used as template for profiling of TCR beta VDJ combinations and CDR3 sequences. TCRdb ran its own pipeline on the public reads, namely fastp trimming at Q25 and MiXCR clone calling, and kept in-frame beta chains. Rows matching on CDR3 protein sequence are summarized as one entry with the most common DNA and genes. The sample profile shows 250,000 to 300,000 distinct CDR3 sequences; roughly half of them were found once. The leading ten clones occupy roughly 8% of the sample. Sequencing input: sorted CD4+, CD8+, or CD8+CD57+ T cells (not recorded which) from PBMCs. The origin of the receptors is a human donor with severe aplastic anemia or a healthy control (not recorded which).

This clonotype has more than one count but fewer than ten. This chain joins TRBV10-3 and TRBJ1-2; weak D call: TRBD1 (6 bases). CDR1 and CDR2 from the germline V gene are ENHRY and SYGVKD. The ends were cut back, 2 bases at V and 4 bases at J, with 8 bases in the middle. The CDR3 runs to 13 residues. CDR3 DNA sequence: TGTGCCATCAGTGAGGGGGGCGGCTATGGCTACACCTTC. As protein: CAISEGGGYGYTF.

This clonotype appeared a few times. A much more abundant neighbour one base away suggests this may be a read error. The V gene is TRBV5-1, the J gene TRBJ1-1; 7 bases agree with TRBD1. The CDR3 has 16 residues. Per germline, CDR1 SGHRS and CDR2 YFSETQ. In nucleotides, the CDR3 is TGTGCCAGCAGCTTGCGGCAGGGGGTGATGAACACTGGAGCTTTCTTT. Its protein product is CASSLRQGVMNTGAFF.

J is TRBJ2-2 and V is TRBV25-1, with D uncertain. The V end was cut by 1 base, the J end by 5 bases, with 5 bases between. The CDR3 extends over 13 amino acids. In germline, CDR1 is MGHDK, CDR2 SYGVNS. CDR3 coding DNA: TGTGCCAGCAGTGAATCGTTAACCGGGGAGCTGTTTTTT. Translation: CASSESLTGELFF. Using reference TRBV25-1 and TRBJ2-2 for the parts outside the CDR3, the full variable domain is EADIYQTPRYLVIGTGKKITLECSQTMGHDKMYWYQQDPGMELHLIHYSYGVNSTEKGDLSSESTVSRIRTEHFPLTLESARPSHTSQYLCASSESLTGELFFGEGSRLTVL.

Note on this clonotype: Compared with germline, one end of the junction differs, possibly owing to a read error. This rearrangement joins TRBV7-3 to TRBJ1-2; D ambiguous. The CDR3 has 16 amino acids. CDR1 and CDR2 from the germline V gene are SGHTA and FQGTGA. CDR3 DNA sequence: TGCGCCAGCAGCCAAGCGCCGACGAAGGTCAACTATGGCTACACCTTC. This gives the protein CASSQAPTKVNYGYTF.

This clonotype has ten or more counts. The rearrangement uses TRBV5-6 and TRBJ1-2; 7 bases match TRBD1. This CDR3 has 13 residues. Germline CDR1 and CDR2: SGHDT and YYEEEE. J was trimmed by 8 bases and V by 0 bases; bases with no gene match: 4. CDR3 sequence: CASSLDTDRGYTF. In nucleotides, the CDR3 is TGTGCCAGCAGCTTGGACACGGACAGGGGCTACACCTTC.

This chain joins TRBV7-9 and TRBJ2-1; 9 positions match TRBD1. The CDR3 runs 14 residues. The V and J ends lost 3 bases and 5 bases, in that order; junction bases with no gene match: 2. Germline assignment: CDR1 SEHNR and CDR2 FQNEAQ (reference sequence). The CDR3 coding sequence is TGTGCCAGCAGCTTGGGACAGGGAAACAATGAGCAGTTCTTC. Encoded protein: CASSLGQGNNEQFF.

This sequence joins TRBV19 and TRBJ2-7, with D tentatively TRBD2 (5 bases). This CDR3 comprises 13 residues. Trimming removed 6 bases at V and 3 bases at J, with 12 bases between. The germline V gene encodes CDR1 LNHDA and CDR2 SQIVND (reference sequence). CDR3: CASRRSGYYEQYF. DNA for the CDR3: TGTGCCAGTAGGAGAAGCGGTTACTACGAGCAGTACTTC. Full variable domain (rest looked up from reference TRBV19 and TRBJ2-7): DGGITQSPKYLFRKEGQNVTLSCEQNLNHDAMYWYRQDPGQGLRLIYYSQIVNDFQKGDIAEGYSVSREKKESFPLTVTSAQKNPTAFYLCASRRSGYYEQYFGPGTRLTVT.

This clonotype was found many times. This chain joins TRBV19 and TRBJ2-3, with D possibly TRBD1 on 7 matching bases. Germline V lookup: CDR1 LNHDA, CDR2 SQIVND (reference sequence). V was cut by 5 bases and J by 1 base, with 16 bases left in between. The CDR3 consists of 16 residues. The CDR3 DNA reads TGTGCCAGTAGTCCCTGGCGGGACAGCGGCACAGATACGCAGTATTTT. It specifies CASSPWRDSGTDTQYF.

The genes are TRBV25-1 and TRBJ1-1, with 7 bases lining up with TRBD1. CDR3 length: 15 amino acids. V trimming: 5 bases; J trimming: 1 base; junction bases outside the gene matches: 7. The V gene's germline CDR1 is MGHDK and CDR2 SYGVNS. The CDR3 coding sequence is TGTGCCAGCAGTCAAACCGACAGGGCGAACACTGAAGCTTTCTTT. Amino acids: CASSQTDRANTEAFF. The whole variable domain, filled in from reference TRBV25-1 and TRBJ1-1, reads EADIYQTPRYLVIGTGKKITLECSQTMGHDKMYWYQQDPGMELHLIHYSYGVNSTEKGDLSSESTVSRIRTEHFPLTLESARPSHTSQYLCASSQTDRANTEAFFGQGTRLTVV.

This clonotype was seen repeatedly, ten times or more. The V gene is TRBV20-1, the J gene TRBJ2-4; D unresolved. Germline assignment: CDR1 DFQATT and CDR2 SNEGSKA (reference sequence). The CDR3 consists of 12 residues. Trimming shortened V by 6 bases and J by 9 bases, and 15 bases separated the two germline ends. The CDR3 region has the DNA TGCAGTGCACCTCTCCCCGATGCCATTCAGTACTTC. It encodes CSAPLPDAIQYF.

This chain connects TRBV19 to TRBJ1-5; possible D gene TRBD1, 5 bases. The V end was cut by 3 bases, the J end by 7 bases, with 16 bases between. CDR3 length: 15 residues. Germline V gives CDR1 LNHDA, CDR2 SQIVND (reference sequence). As DNA, the CDR3 is TGTGCCAGTAGTATCGGGGCAGGGCTAAGGCAGCCCCAGCATTTT. Protein product: CASSIGAGLRQPQHF.

The genes are TRBV6-6 and TRBJ2-6; 9 bases match TRBD2. Germline V gene data show CDR1 as MNHNY and CDR2 as SVGAGI (reference sequence). This CDR3 is built from 14 residues. V trimming: 10 bases; J trimming: 4 bases; junction bases outside the gene matches: 5. CDR3 amino acids: CAINTSGGANVLTF. CDR3 coding DNA: TGTGCCATCAATACTAGCGGGGGGGCCAACGTCCTGACTTTC.

This clonotype was detected ten times or more. The chain carries TRBV30 and TRBJ1-6; D unclear. The CDR3 consists of 12 residues. The germline V gene has CDR1 GTSNPN and CDR2 SVGIG (reference sequence). V was trimmed by 5 bases and J by 10 bases, leaving 12 bases between them. The CDR3 region is CAWGRIGSPLHF. In DNA form, the CDR3 reads TGTGCCTGGGGCAGGATAGGATCACCCCTCCACTTT.

The rearrangement joins TRBV6-4 to TRBJ1-5; unclear D gene. Germline values: CDR1 MRHNA, CDR2 SNTAGT. V gave up 7 bases and J gave up 6 bases, with 22 bases separating them. The CDR3 totals 16 residues. Here the CDR3 reads CASTESWPPLGQPQHF. The CDR3 bases are TGTGCCAGCACCGAAAGTTGGCCACCCTTGGGTCAGCCCCAGCATTTT.

J is TRBJ2-1 and V is TRBV10-1; D may be TRBD1 (6 bases). From germline, CDR1 is WNHNN and CDR2 SYGVQD (reference sequence). With 3 bases removed from V and 8 bases from J, the gap between germline ends came to 14 bases. This CDR3 spans 14 amino acids. In DNA form, the CDR3 reads TGCGCCAGCAGTGACACCACAGGGAGCGATGAGCAGTTCTTC. This gives the protein CASSDTTGSDEQFF.

The chain links TRBV11-2 to TRBJ2-1; D unresolved. This CDR3 has 14 residues. The germline V gene encodes CDR1 SGHAT and CDR2 FQNNGV. Trimming stripped 5 bases from V and 9 bases from J, with 17 bases between. The CDR3 sequence is CASSVSITGVEQFF. The CDR3 DNA follows: TGTGCCAGCAGCGTTTCGATAACGGGTGTTGAGCAGTTCTTC.

J is TRBJ2-7 and V is TRBV2; the match to TRBD2 covers 7 bases. Germline CDR1 SNHLY, CDR2 FYNNEI. J lost 3 bases, V lost 2 bases, and 1 base had no gene match. The CDR3 length is 13 residues. CDR3 nucleotides: TGTGCCAGCAGTGAATGGACTAGCTACGAGCAGTACTTC. It codes for CASSEWTSYEQYF.

CDR3 DNA sequence: TGTGCCAGCAGCCAGTTGGTGACAGATACGCAGTATTTT. This sequence encodes CASSQLVTDTQYF. This chain links TRBV3-1 with TRBJ2-3, with D unclear. Germline lookup yields CDR1 LGHDT and CDR2 YNNKEL (reference sequence). This CDR3 comprises 13 residues. The V gene lost 3 bases and the J gene lost 3 bases, with 7 bases spanning the gap.

The chain carries TRBV5-1 and TRBJ2-7; TRBD2 might be the D (5 bases). The CDR3 has 13 amino acids. V was trimmed by 2 bases and J by 7 bases, leaving 13 bases between them. Germline CDR1 and CDR2: SGHRS and YFSETQ. The CDR3 loop is CASSLVTTGEQYF. In DNA, the CDR3 is TGCGCCAGCAGCTTAGTCACGACGGGGGAGCAGTACTTC.

This clonotype was picked up a small number of times. The chain joins TRBV4-3 to TRBJ1-5; D is ambiguous. Germline V gene lookup returns CDR1 LGHNA and CDR2 YSLEER. There are 13 residues in the CDR3. V gave up 0 bases and J gave up 7 bases, with 7 bases separating them. As DNA, the CDR3 is TGCGCCAGCAGCCAAGACGTTGACCAGCCCCAGCATTTT. Encoded protein: CASSQDVDQPQHF.

The gene calls are TRBV18 and TRBJ1-2; D unresolved. Germline V gene lookup returns CDR1 KGHSH and CDR2 LQKENI. The CDR3 has 15 residues. Trimming removed 2 bases at V and 0 bases at J, with 10 bases between. CDR3 amino acids: CASSPESQANYGYTF. The CDR3 region has the DNA TGTGCCAGCTCACCAGAGAGTCAAGCTAACTATGGCTACACCTTC. The full variable domain, in which reference TRBV18 and TRBJ1-2 provide the parts outside the CDR3, is NAGVMQNPRHLVRRRGQEARLRCSPMKGHSHVYWYRQLPEEGLKFMVYLQKENIIDESGMPKERFSAEFPKEGPSILRIQQVVRGDSAAYFCASSPESQANYGYTFGSGTRLTVV.

V usage is TRBV20-1 and J usage is TRBJ2-7, with D possibly being TRBD2 (6 bases). Germline CDR1 is DFQATT and CDR2 is SNEGSKA (reference sequence). Trimming left V 6 bases short and J 3 bases short, with 27 bases between. The CDR3 covers 17 residues. The chain's CDR3 is CSALFKGGETTSYEQYF. The CDR3 DNA sequence: TGCAGTGCCCTCTTCAAAGGCGGGGAAACAACTAGCTACGAGCAGTACTTC.

The chain has TRBV9 and TRBJ2-7; TRBD1 matches 9 bases. The CDR3 has 15 amino acids. V was clipped by 4 bases and J by 2 bases; unmatched bases: 7. Germline V CDR1 and CDR2: SGDLS, YYNGEE. CDR3 sequence (DNA): TGTGCCAGCAGCTTAGTGACAGGGGGAGCCTACGAGCAGTACTTC. Translated: CASSLVTGGAYEQYF.

This chain connects TRBV12-3 or TRBV12-4 to TRBJ2-2, with D tentatively TRBD1 (6 bases). There are 15 residues in the CDR3. V gave up 3 bases and J gave up 6 bases, with 14 bases separating them. CDR3 bases: TGTGCCAGCAGTTTCGTGGGGGCGGTGGCCGGGGAGCTGTTTTTT. It specifies CASSFVGAVAGELFF.

This clonotype was picked up many times. CDR3 DNA: TGTGCCAGTAGTCTAAGGGGGCCTCAAAACTATGGCTACACCTTC. It translates to CASSLRGPQNYGYTF. The J gene is TRBJ1-2, the V gene TRBV19, with TRBD1 matching 7 bases. The CDR3 contains 15 residues. The V and J ends lost 5 bases and 2 bases, in that order; junction bases with no gene match: 8. Per the germline V gene, CDR1 is LNHDA and CDR2 is SQIVND (reference sequence).

This chain links TRBV7-9 with TRBJ2-7; D might be TRBD2 (6 bases). The germline V and J ends were trimmed by 5 bases and 3 bases, with 17 bases remaining between them. The CDR3 is made up of 15 amino acids. Germline CDR1 SEHNR, CDR2 FQNEAQ (reference sequence). The CDR3 region is CASSRKGSGDYEQYF. CDR3 DNA sequence: TGTGCCAGCAGCCGCAAAGGCTCGGGAGACTACGAGCAGTACTTC.

The chain is built from TRBV27 and TRBJ2-5; D unresolved. This CDR3 comprises 9 residues. Trimming removed 4 bases from V and 9 bases from J, with 3 bases in between. From germline, CDR1 is MNHEY and CDR2 SMNVEV (reference sequence). CDR3: CASSYAQYF. The DNA of the CDR3 is TGTGCCAGCAGTTACGCCCAGTACTTC.

The gene calls are TRBV20-1 and TRBJ2-5, with 7 bases lining up with TRBD2. After removal of 3 bases from V and 3 bases from J, the junction contained 4 bases not matched to a gene. CDR1 and CDR2 (germline): DFQATT, SNEGSKA (reference sequence). This CDR3 is 13 amino acids long. The CDR3 region is CSASTSEEETQYF. The CDR3 DNA sequence: TGCAGTGCTAGCACTAGCGAAGAAGAGACCCAGTACTTC.

A note on this clonotype: The junction departs from germline at one end; a sequencing error may be responsible. V usage is TRBV5-1 and J usage is TRBJ2-1, with 10 bases identical to TRBD2. CDR1 is SGHRS, CDR2 YFSETQ, per germline. The CDR3 spans 14 residues. This CDR3 is CASSSERGGSGQFF. The CDR3 region has the DNA TGCGCCAGTAGCTCAGAGCGGGGGGGCTCTGGGCAGTTCTTC.

This clonotype was found many times. The CDR3 here is CASGGRSYEQYF. The DNA for the CDR3 is TGTGCCAGCGGGGGGAGATCCTACGAGCAGTACTTC. The rearrangement uses TRBV6-5 and TRBJ2-7, with D perhaps matching TRBD2 (6 bases). This CDR3 is 12 amino acids long. V shed 8 bases and J shed 1 base, with 9 bases lying between them. CDR1 is MNHEY and CDR2 is SVGAGI in the germline V gene.